The sequence of this T cell receptor beta chain was determined in a study of blood T cell repertoires in COVID-19. At the level of the study: PBMCs, B-cell-depleted T cells, or T cells provided the cDNA or gDNA that made up the material.

The ends lost 7 bases at V and 5 bases at J; junction bases unmatched: 6. The germline gives CDR1 SQVTM, CDR2 ANQGSEA. This CDR3 has 13 amino acids. This clone was counted once. Original methodology: Counts of nucleated cells, estimated from reference gene primer amplification, were obtained. Here immunoSEQ multiplex PCR was the method, and the copy in TCRdb shows in-frame clones only, minus some. Clone size and V and J calls were adopted from that table, with D and trimming inferred from the DNA. Of roughly 190,000 clones in the sample, 85% to 90% were seen once. The sequencing sample was made of peripheral blood. The TCR sequence derives from a woman in her sixties with acute or convalescent COVID-19. The gene calls are TRBV29-1 and TRBJ2-1, with 9 bases lining up with TRBD2. The CDR3 DNA reads as TGCAGCGCTCGACTAGCGGCGAACAATGAGCAGTTCTTC. This sequence encodes CSARLAANNEQFF.